What follows are 26 T cell receptor beta chains derived from one specimen sequenced in a study of T-cell memory formation after mild COVID-19. One entry per CDR3 protein, called by TCRdb with MiXCR from the 5' RACE reads. The repertoire holds about 360,000 distinct CDR3 sequences, around 14% seen once, with around 22% in the top ten. Sequencing used PBMCs or a T cell subset sorted from them (not recorded which). The source is a man aged 18 to 30 who had mild COVID-19 (a few samples of this study predate the infection). Cell type and time point are not known.

The chain joins TRBV6-2 or TRBV6-3 to TRBJ2-4, with 7 bases that match TRBD2. Trimming at V came to 5 bases and at J to 10 bases, leaving 14 bases not matched to a gene. The germline V gene encodes CDR1 MNHEY and CDR2 SVGEGT. The CDR3 is 15 residues long. The CDR3 bases are TGTGCCAGCAGTCATGGACTAGTCGGCGCCACGATTCAGTACTTC. This sequence encodes CASSHGLVGATIQYF.

This chain uses TRBV5-1 with TRBJ2-3; D unresolved. There are 15 residues in the CDR3. Germline CDR1 is SGHRS and CDR2 is YFSETQ. The V gene lost 5 bases and the J gene lost 4 bases, with 17 bases spanning the gap. The CDR3 sequence: CASSMARKSADTQYF. The CDR3 DNA follows: TGCGCCAGCAGTATGGCGAGGAAGAGCGCAGATACGCAGTATTTT.

This clonotype was counted between two and nine times. This chain joins TRBV3-1 and TRBJ2-3, with D possibly being TRBD1 (6 bases). CDR1 and CDR2 (germline): LGHDT, YNNKEL (reference sequence). CDR3 length: 14 amino acids. V was cut by 3 bases and J by 2 bases, with 9 bases left in between. CDR3 in DNA: TGTGCCAGCAGCCAGGACAGAGACACAGATACGCAGTATTTT. Its translation: CASSQDRDTDTQYF.

The chain recombines TRBV12-3 or TRBV12-4 with TRBJ1-2; D is unresolved. The CDR3 contains 12 residues. V shed 3 bases and J shed 4 bases, with 6 bases lying between them. CDR3 in DNA: TGTGCCAGCAGTTTCTATGGCTATGGCTACACCTTC. Translated: CASSFYGYGYTF.

A few counts support this clonotype. V and J are TRBV24-1 and TRBJ1-2, with TRBD1 as a possible D gene (5 bases). In germline, CDR1 is KGHDR, CDR2 SFDVKD. Trimming pared 9 bases from V and 4 bases from J, leaving 11 bases between. This CDR3 comprises 12 residues. The CDR3 region is CATWGPTYGYTF. For the CDR3, the DNA is TGTGCCACCTGGGGACCTACCTATGGCTACACCTTC.

The table lists this clonotype with a few counts. The chain has TRBV20-1 and TRBJ1-2, with D perhaps matching TRBD1 (5 bases). The CDR3 covers 14 residues. Trimming removed 1 base from V and 8 bases from J, with 17 bases in between. Germline V CDR1 and CDR2: DFQATT, SNEGSKA (reference sequence). CDR3 protein: CSARVLGQGWGYTF. The CDR3 DNA reads as TGCAGTGCTAGAGTACTCGGGCAGGGCTGGGGCTACACCTTC.

This sequence joins TRBV24-1 and TRBJ2-5; D is perhaps TRBD1 (6 bases). Germline V gene lookup returns CDR1 KGHDR and CDR2 SFDVKD. V was clipped by 4 bases and J by 1 base, with 21 bases between them. The CDR3 has 18 amino acids. CDR3 sequence: CATSDAKAGGVLQETQYF. The CDR3 DNA reads TGTGCCACCAGTGACGCTAAGGCTGGGGGCGTCCTCCAAGAGACCCAGTACTTC.

This clonotype was counted a few times. This chain uses TRBV20-1 with TRBJ1-3; D not resolved. CDR3 length: 13 amino acids. CDR1 is DFQATT and CDR2 is SNEGSKA in the germline V gene (reference sequence). V gave up 3 bases and J gave up 1 base, with 7 bases separating them. The DNA of the CDR3 is TGCAGTGCTAGTCCAGGTTCTGGAAACACCATATATTTT. Amino acid sequence: CSASPGSGNTIYF.

This clonotype was picked up a small number of times. The V call is TRBV2, the J call TRBJ1-1; 10 bases match TRBD1. V shed 7 bases and J 5 bases; nucleotides not matched to a gene: 7. CDR1 is SNHLY and CDR2 is FYNNEI in the germline V gene. The CDR3 sequence is 14 residues long. The CDR3 DNA is TGTGCCAGCACCTCCGGGACAGGGGTAACTGAAGCTTTCTTT. It encodes CASTSGTGVTEAFF.

This clonotype was counted between two and nine times. This chain links TRBV19 with TRBJ2-5; a possible D gene is TRBD2 (6 bases). From germline, CDR1 is LNHDA and CDR2 SQIVND (reference sequence). V was pared by 4 bases and J by 4 bases, with 13 bases between. CDR3 length equals 14 residues. Here the CDR3 reads CASSSRRASETQYF. CDR3 nucleotide sequence: TGTGCCAGTAGTAGTCGGAGGGCTTCAGAGACCCAGTACTTC.

The chain couples TRBV4-1 to TRBJ2-5; D gene unclear. In germline, CDR1 is MGHRA, CDR2 YSYEKL. V was clipped by 4 bases and J by 0 bases, with 12 bases between them. The CDR3 contains 15 residues. The CDR3 loop reads CASSPDPGDQETQYF. The CDR3 nucleotides read TGCGCCAGCAGCCCGGACCCGGGTGACCAAGAGACCCAGTACTTC.

The chain couples TRBV7-8 to TRBJ1-2; D is perhaps TRBD1 (5 bases). Germline V gene data show CDR1 as SGHVS and CDR2 as FQNEAQ. V lost 5 bases and J 6 bases, leaving 16 bases between the germline ends. The CDR3 has 14 residues. The CDR3 nucleotides are TGTGCCAGCAGCGGGCGGGGGGGAAGGAATGGCTACACCTTC. It codes for CASSGRGGRNGYTF. Variable domain in full (rest from reference TRBV7-8 and TRBJ1-2): GAGVSQSPRYKVAKRGQDVALRCDPISGHVSLFWYQQALGQGPEFLTYFQNEAQLDKSGLPSDRFFAERPEGSVSTLKIQRTQQEDSAVYLCASSGRGGRNGYTFGSGTRLTVV.

This clonotype was found a few times. The chain has TRBV7-2 and TRBJ1-2, with D unclear. The CDR3 consists of 12 residues. Germline CDR1 is SGHTA and CDR2 is FQGNSA. The germline V and J ends were trimmed by 3 bases and 4 bases, with 6 bases remaining between them. The CDR3 sequence is CASSFTSYGYTF. The CDR3 DNA reads as TGTGCCAGCAGCTTTACATCCTATGGCTACACCTTC.

The V call is TRBV20-1, the J call TRBJ1-1; 7 bases are shared with TRBD1. V dropped 1 base and J dropped 2; count of bases not matched to a gene: 4. This CDR3 has 14 amino acids. CDR1 and CDR2 (germline): DFQATT, SNEGSKA (reference sequence). In DNA, the CDR3 is TGCAGTGCTAGAGCACAGGGGACTAACACTGAAGCTTTCTTT. Translating gives CSARAQGTNTEAFF.

The rearrangement uses TRBV11-2 and TRBJ1-2; TRBD1 might be the D (5 bases). The V end lost 5 bases, the J end lost 5 bases, and 18 bases lay between the germline ends. Germline loops: CDR1 SGHAT, CDR2 FQNNGV. The CDR3 runs to 15 residues. The chain's CDR3 is CASSDPPGGSYGYTF. As DNA, the CDR3 is TGTGCCAGCAGCGACCCCCCGGGGGGTAGTTATGGCTACACCTTC. The whole variable domain, remainder taken from reference TRBV11-2 and TRBJ1-2, is EAGVAQSPRYKIIEKRQSVAFWCNPISGHATLYWYQQILGQGPKLLIQFQNNGVVDDSQLPKDRFSAERLKGVDSTLKIQPAKLEDSAVYLCASSDPPGGSYGYTFGSGTRLTVV.

The table lists this clonotype with many counts. The rearrangement uses TRBV4-2 and TRBJ2-1; 12 nucleotides match TRBD2. The V and J ends lost 0 bases and 6 bases, in that order; junction bases with no gene match: 6. This CDR3 spans 17 amino acids. CDR1 and CDR2 from the germline V gene are LGHNA and YNFKEQ. CDR3 sequence: CASSQESLLAGGNEQFF. The CDR3 DNA sequence: TGTGCCAGCAGCCAAGAATCATTACTAGCGGGGGGCAATGAGCAGTTCTTC.

This clonotype was counted at least ten times. The genes are TRBV2 and TRBJ2-3; no clear D gene. V was trimmed by 2 bases and J by 4 bases, leaving 1 base between them. This CDR3 region has 11 residues. Germline V gene data show CDR1 as SNHLY and CDR2 as FYNNEI. CDR3 sequence reads: CASSEPDTQYF. The DNA of the CDR3 is TGTGCCAGCAGTGAACCAGATACGCAGTATTTT.

This clonotype turned up a few times. This chain connects TRBV5-4 to TRBJ2-7; weak D call: TRBD1 (6 bases). The V gene lost 0 bases and the J gene lost 5 bases, with 12 bases spanning the gap. Germline V gene data show CDR1 as SGHNT and CDR2 as YYREEE (reference sequence). The CDR3 extends over 14 amino acids. CDR3 sequence: CASSLGVQGNEQYV. The CDR3 region has the DNA TGTGCCAGCAGCTTGGGAGTCCAGGGGAACGAGCAGTACGTC.

V gene TRBV24-1 combines with J gene TRBJ2-3; tentatively, D is TRBD2 (5 bases). The CDR3 is 12 residues long. V lost 2 bases and J lost 8, with 7 bases in between. CDR1 and CDR2 (germline): KGHDR, SFDVKD. The DNA for the CDR3 is TGTGCCACCAGTGATTCCGCGGGTACGCAGTATTTT. Translated: CATSDSAGTQYF.

The rearrangement joins TRBV12-3 or TRBV12-4 to TRBJ2-1; 13 nucleotides align to TRBD2. The trim removed 3 bases at V and 6 bases at J, leaving 8 bases unmatched. The CDR3 is 17 amino acids. The CDR3 DNA is TGTGCCAGCAGTTTGCAAACACTAGCGGGGGGGCGCAATGAGCAGTTCTTC. Protein product: CASSLQTLAGGRNEQFF.

This clonotype has more than one count but fewer than ten. The chain couples TRBV6-2 or TRBV6-3 to TRBJ2-1; unclear D gene. Germline V gives CDR1 MNHEY, CDR2 SVGEGT. V was trimmed by 6 bases and J by 2 bases, leaving 11 bases between them. The CDR3 runs 14 residues. The CDR3 nucleotides read TGTGCCAGCAGACCCCCCGTTACCTACAATGAGCAGTTCTTC. Amino acids: CASRPPVTYNEQFF.

This clonotype was seen only a few times. The V and J genes are TRBV4-1 and TRBJ2-3; D is unclear. V dropped 3 bases and J dropped 8 bases, with 6 bases sitting between them. The germline gives CDR1 MGHRA, CDR2 YSYEKL. The CDR3 length is 11 residues. CDR3 loop: CASSHRFTQYF. CDR3 nucleotide sequence: TGCGCCAGCAGCCACCGATTTACGCAGTATTTT.

This clonotype was seen a few times. The V and J genes are TRBV11-2 and TRBJ2-3; 12 bases are shared with TRBD2. Germline V lookup: CDR1 SGHAT, CDR2 FQNNGV. V shed 1 base, J shed 6 bases, and the junction held 5 bases outside the gene matches. The CDR3 is made up of 16 amino acids. The DNA of the CDR3 is TGTGCCAGCAGCTTAGGAGGACTAGCGGGACTTGATACGCAGTATTTT. It is translated as CASSLGGLAGLDTQYF.

This clonotype came up a few times. This rearrangement joins TRBV4-2 to TRBJ1-3; weak D call: TRBD1 (5 bases). Germline CDR1 is LGHNA and CDR2 is YNFKEQ. This CDR3 contains 17 residues. Between the trimmed V and J ends, which lost 0 bases and 1 base, there was a span of 13 bases. This CDR3 reads CASSQDHVRQSGNTIYF. Written as DNA, the CDR3 is TGTGCCAGCAGCCAAGATCATGTGCGACAGTCTGGAAACACCATATATTTT.

CDR3 DNA: TGTGCCAGCAGTAGCGGCTTCACAGATACGCAGTATTTT. It specifies CASSSGFTDTQYF. V and J are TRBV6-2 or TRBV6-3 and TRBJ2-3, with D possibly TRBD2 on 5 matching bases. Germline CDR1 is MNHEY and CDR2 is SVGEGT. Trimming cost V 5 bases and J 2 bases, with 8 bases left between them. The CDR3 contains 13 residues.

The V gene is TRBV7-2, the J gene TRBJ2-3; D gene ambiguous. V shed 1 base and J shed 2 bases, with 7 bases lying between them. Germline V CDR1 and CDR2: SGHTA, FQGNSA. This CDR3 region has 14 residues. The DNA of the CDR3 is TGTGCCAGCAGCTTAGGGTATCACACAGATACGCAGTATTTT. This sequence encodes CASSLGYHTDTQYF.